The T cell receptor beta chain under discussion was sequenced for a study of blood T cell repertoires in COVID-19. Assay used: immunoSEQ multiplex PCR; TCRdb lists only in-frame clones, some missing. Of about 100,000 clones listed, approximately 81% are singletons. This CDR3 is 13 amino acids long. V shed 2 bases and J shed 7 bases, with 12 bases lying between them. In germline, CDR1 is GTSNPN, CDR2 SVGIG (reference sequence). This TCR was recovered from a human donor in a cohort sampled during active COVID-19. The chain recombines TRBV30 with TRBJ1-5; maybe TRBD1 (6 bases). Sequencing was performed on peripheral blood. CDR3 DNA sequence: TGTGCCTGGAGTAACACAGGGAACCAGCCCCAGCATTTT. Encoded protein: CAWSNTGNQPQHF.